This TCR beta chain emerged from a study of cytomegalovirus exposure and HLA in healthy donors. Using immunoSEQ multiplex PCR, the repertoire was profiled, and TCRdb retains in-frame clones only, with some absent. This sample yields some 130,000 clones, of which approximately 82% are seen a single time; 25% to 30% belongs to the top ten. The CDR3 spans 19 residues. V shed 0 bases and J 3 bases; nucleotides not matched to a gene: 17. This receptor was obtained from a man aged 25 to 45 in good health and CMV-seropositive. This chain joins TRBV5-3 and TRBJ1-1; 7 bases line up with TRBD1. TRBV5-3 has ORF status, its function being uncertain. The sample consisted of PBMCs. CDR3 DNA: TGTGCCAGAAGCTTGGAGGACGGGCCAAACAGGGGTGGGTACACTGAAGCTTTCTTT. Encoded protein: CARSLEDGPNRGGYTEAFF.